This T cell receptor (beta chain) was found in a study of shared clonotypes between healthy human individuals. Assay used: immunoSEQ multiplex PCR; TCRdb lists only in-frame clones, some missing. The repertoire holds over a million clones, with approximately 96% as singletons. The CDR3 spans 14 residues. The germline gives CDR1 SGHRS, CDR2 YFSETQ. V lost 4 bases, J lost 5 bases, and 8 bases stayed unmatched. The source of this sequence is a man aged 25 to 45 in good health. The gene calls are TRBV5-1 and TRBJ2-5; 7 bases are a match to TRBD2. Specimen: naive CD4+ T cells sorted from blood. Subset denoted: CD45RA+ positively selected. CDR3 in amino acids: CASSKERDWETQYF. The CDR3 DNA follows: TGCGCCAGCAGCAAAGAGCGGGACTGGGAGACCCAGTACTTC.